Reported below is one T cell receptor beta chain. Its antigen is not identified. Preparing the TCRbeta library involved the use of unique molecular identifiers. TCRdb independently ran MiXCR on the PCR reads; one entry per CDR3 protein. This sample yields some 350,000 distinct CDR3 sequences, of which 16% are seen a single time; approximately 38% belongs to the top ten. The sample belongs to a study of T-cell reconstitution after alpha-beta-depleted transplantation in children. The study, taken as a whole, reports: From newly produced T cells came most of the T-cell counts and diversity one year after transplant. About two months after transplant, alpha-beta T cells reportedly came from several hundred expanded graft clones. Diversity of TCRbeta at day 60 was high in some patients, arising from surviving recipient T cells and thymic progenitors.

The TCR originated in a male patient between 2 and 9 years old who had a stem cell transplant for acute lymphoblastic leukemia, so the T cells may come from the graft donor. Source: PBMCs, mostly from graft donor cells, taken 360 days after TCRalphabeta/CD19-depleted stem cell transplant.

CDR3 bases: TGTGCCAGCTCATCTCGGACTGGTGACAATGAGCAGTTCTTC. This sequence encodes CASSSRTGDNEQFF. The chain combines TRBV18 with TRBJ2-1; possible D gene TRBD2, 5 bases. Trimming removed 5 bases from V and 5 bases from J, with 13 bases in between. This CDR3 has 14 amino acids. Germline CDR1 is KGHSH and CDR2 is LQKENI.